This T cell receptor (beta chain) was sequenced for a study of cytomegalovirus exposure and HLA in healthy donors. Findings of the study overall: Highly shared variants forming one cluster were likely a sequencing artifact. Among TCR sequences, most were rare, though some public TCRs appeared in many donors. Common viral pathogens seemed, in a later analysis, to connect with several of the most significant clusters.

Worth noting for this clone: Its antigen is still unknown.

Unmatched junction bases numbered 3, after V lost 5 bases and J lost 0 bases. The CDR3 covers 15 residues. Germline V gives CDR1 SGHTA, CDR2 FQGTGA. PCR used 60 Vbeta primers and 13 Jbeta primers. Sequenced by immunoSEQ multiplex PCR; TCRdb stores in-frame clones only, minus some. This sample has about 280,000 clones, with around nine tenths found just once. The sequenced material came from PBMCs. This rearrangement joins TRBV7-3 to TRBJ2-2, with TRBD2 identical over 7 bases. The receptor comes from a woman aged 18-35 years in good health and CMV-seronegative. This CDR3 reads CASSPSGTNTGELFF. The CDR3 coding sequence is TGTGCCAGCAGCCCTAGCGGTACGAACACCGGGGAGCTGTTTTTT. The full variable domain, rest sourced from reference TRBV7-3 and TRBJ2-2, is GAGVSQTPSNKVTEKGKYVELRCDPISGHTALYWYRQSLGQGPEFLIYFQGTGAADDSGLPNDRFFAVRPEGSVSTLKIQRTERGDSAVYLCASSPSGTNTGELFFGEGSRLTVL.